The T cell receptor beta chain under discussion was sequenced for a study of blood T cell repertoires in COVID-19. In the study overall: From the United States, Italy and Spain came samples of acute and convalescent COVID-19.

Between the trimmed V and J ends, which lost 3 bases and 4 bases, there was a span of 13 bases. This CDR3 has 15 amino acids. Germline lookup yields CDR1 MNHEY and CDR2 SVGEGT. In the authors' workflow: Reference gene primer amplification in the assay estimated nucleated cell counts. TCRdb keeps only in-frame clones here, not all; method: immunoSEQ multiplex PCR. The DNA gave D and trimming, while V, J and clone size come from that table. The sample records approximately 250,000 clones, 80% to 90% being singletons. This receptor was obtained from a man aged 35 to 55 who had recovered from COVID-19. Sample: peripheral blood. V and J are TRBV6-2 or TRBV6-3 and TRBJ1-5; TRBD1 might be the D (5 bases). The CDR3 bases are TGTGCCAGCAGTTATAAGGGACGGGAGAATCAGCCCCAGCATTTT. Protein sequence: CASSYKGRENQPQHF.